This T cell receptor (beta chain) was obtained from a study of blood T cell repertoires in COVID-19. Study background: Donors in the United States, Italy and Spain gave samples during acute or convalescent COVID-19.

Clones were sequenced by immunoSEQ multiplex PCR, and TCRdb holds only the in-frame ones, with some missing. The table shows approximately 250,000 clones, with 88% occurring only once. Participant reports of clinical history set cohort assignment. V lost 2 bases and J 5 bases, leaving 19 bases between the germline ends. This CDR3 is 16 amino acids long. Germline V gene sequence: CDR1 SGHRS, CDR2 YFSETQ. The receptor comes from a woman in her thirties or forties with acute COVID-19. The chain joins TRBV5-1 to TRBJ2-5; D uncertain. Material for sequencing was PBMCs or T cells enriched from blood (not recorded which). CDR3 nucleotide sequence: TGCGCCAGCAGCTTTAACGCCGCAAGTCTCGGGGAGACCCAGTACTTC. Its translation: CASSFNAASLGETQYF. Based on the CDR3 plus reference TRBV5-1 and TRBJ2-5, the full variable domain is KAGVTQTPRYLIKTRGQQVTLSCSPISGHRSVSWYQQTPGQGLQFLFEYFSETQRNKGNFPGRFSGRQFSNSRSEMNVSTLELGDSALYLCASSFNAASLGETQYFGPGTRLLVL.